This T cell receptor (beta chain) was captured in a study of T cells in Graves' hyperthyroidism and ophthalmopathy. Hyperthyroidism of Graves' type that showed no ophthalmopathy progression within 18 months was stable. Researchers took RNA transcripts and amplified the TCR beta CDR3 regions from them. HTBI primers were used for first-round RT-PCR of the TCR CDR3. TCRdb re-derived calls from the multiplex PCR reads in MiXCR, one entry per CDR3 protein. The sample holds roughly 200,000 distinct CDR3 sequences, approximately 16% seen once. The CDR3 loop spans 13 amino acids. After removal of 4 bases from V and 5 bases from J, the junction contained 4 bases not matched to a gene. Germline-derived CDR1 and CDR2 are SGHAT and FQDESV (reference sequence). Findings of the study overall: Clonotypes that were expanded in thyroid above 0.001 mostly appeared in blood too. Ophthalmopathy was model-predicted a median approximately six months pre-onset.

Regarding this clonotype: Its antigen is unidentified.

What was sequenced was blood. This sequence originates from a man aged 35-49 years with Graves' hyperthyroidism. This sequence joins TRBV11-1 and TRBJ2-7; the match to TRBD2 covers 8 bases. The DNA for the CDR3 is TGTGCCAGCAGCTCTGGACTAGCAAACGAGCAGTACTTC. This sequence encodes CASSSGLANEQYF.